The next 31 T cell receptor beta chains were all read from a single sample in a study of cytomegalovirus exposure and HLA in healthy donors listed by TCRdb under 2017. The receptor library was made with the immunoSEQ multiplex PCR assay. For the multiplex PCR, a mixture combining 60 forward primers for TCR Vbeta segments and 13 reverse primers for TCR Jbeta segments was used. The table was pulled from immuneACCESS by TCRdb, which kept in-frame rearrangements only. Such tables lose some clones; where checked, under half of the loss comes from unresolved V genes, and the rest has no known cause. Present in this sample are around 99,000 clones, roughly 63% of which were seen just once. Together, the top ten hold approximately 5.5% of the sample. The sequenced sample consisted of PBMCs. All receptors come from a woman aged 65 to 85 in good health and CMV-seropositive.

The V and J genes are TRBV25-1 and TRBJ1-1; TRBD1 matches 8 bases. Looked up from germline, CDR1 is MGHDK and CDR2 is SYGVNS. The CDR3 extends over 13 amino acids. V shed 7 bases, J shed 4 bases, and the junction held 5 bases outside the gene matches. CDR3 sequence reads: CASKGQGATEAFF. The CDR3, as DNA: TGTGCCAGCAAAGGGCAGGGGGCCACTGAAGCTTTCTTT. Full variable domain (missing parts from reference TRBV25-1 and TRBJ1-1): EADIYQTPRYLVIGTGKKITLECSQTMGHDKMYWYQQDPGMELHLIHYSYGVNSTEKGDLSSESTVSRIRTEHFPLTLESARPSHTSQYLCASKGQGATEAFFGQGTRLTVV.

V usage is TRBV30 and J usage is TRBJ1-6, with 7 bases fitting TRBD1. There are 15 residues in the CDR3. V gave up 0 bases and J gave up 10 bases; unmatched junction bases: 9. From germline, CDR1 is GTSNPN and CDR2 SVGIG (reference sequence). CDR3 sequence reads: CAWSVGGQGVSPLHF. The CDR3 region has the DNA TGTGCCTGGAGTGTAGGGGGGCAGGGGGTGTCACCCCTCCACTTT.

This clone was counted a few times. The J gene is TRBJ2-3, the V gene TRBV7-8; 11 nucleotides match TRBD2. The CDR3 runs 16 residues. V trimming: 5 bases; J trimming: 2 bases; junction bases outside the gene matches: 6. Germline loops: CDR1 SGHVS, CDR2 FQNEAQ. CDR3 DNA: TGTGCCAGCAGCCCAGGACTAGCGGGTAACACAGATACGCAGTATTTT. This sequence encodes CASSPGLAGNTDTQYF.

This chain joins TRBV5-1 and TRBJ2-7, with TRBD1 matching over 8 bases. CDR1 is SGHRS, CDR2 YFSETQ, per germline. The CDR3 runs 17 residues. The ends lost 0 bases at V and 2 bases at J; junction bases unmatched: 10. DNA for the CDR3: TGCGCCAGCAGCTTGGACCCACCAGGGACAGGAGCCTACGAGCAGTACTTC. Translation: CASSLDPPGTGAYEQYF.

The chain couples TRBV6-4 to TRBJ2-4; the D gene is possibly TRBD2 (6 bases). The CDR3 totals 16 residues. Germline assignment: CDR1 MRHNA and CDR2 SNTAGT. V lost 6 bases to trimming and J lost 1 base, with 16 bases between them. The CDR3 bases are TGTGCCAGCAGGGTACTAGCTAGTTCGGCCAAAAACATTCAGTACTTC. Encoded protein: CASRVLASSAKNIQYF.

The V gene is TRBV6-1, the J gene TRBJ1-1, with TRBD1 identical over 7 bases. This CDR3 has 13 residues. Germline CDR1 MNHNS, CDR2 SASEGT. Germline trimming cut 6 bases from V and 7 bases from J; bases unmatched to any gene: 8. CDR3 nucleotides: TGTGCCAGCAGCATAACAGGGGCAGGTGAAGCTTTCTTT. Amino acid sequence: CASSITGAGEAFF.

The chain links TRBV7-2 to TRBJ2-3; 9 positions match TRBD2. From germline, CDR1 is SGHTA and CDR2 FQGNSA. After removal of 4 bases from V and 2 bases from J, the junction contained 4 bases not matched to a gene. This CDR3 has 15 residues. The CDR3 region is CASSSGTSFTDTQYF. The CDR3 DNA reads as TGTGCCAGCAGCTCCGGGACTAGCTTCACAGATACGCAGTATTTT.

The chain uses TRBV5-1 and TRBJ2-6, with D possibly TRBD1 on 6 matching bases. Trimming stripped 3 bases from V and 1 base from J, with 11 bases between. CDR1 is SGHRS, CDR2 YFSETQ, per germline. This CDR3 is built from 16 residues. The CDR3 DNA sequence: TGCGCCAGCAGCTGGGAAACAGGGTCTGGGGCCAACGTCCTGACTTTC. Encoded protein: CASSWETGSGANVLTF.

This clone was detected a few times. The chain recombines TRBV7-3 with TRBJ2-5; 10 bases are shared with TRBD2. The CDR3 is 15 amino acids. V lost 5 bases and J lost 0; bases outside the gene matches: 3. Per germline, CDR1 SGHTA and CDR2 FQGTGA. The CDR3 spells CASSPAGGYQETQYF. DNA of the CDR3: TGTGCCAGCAGCCCAGCGGGGGGGTACCAAGAGACCCAGTACTTC.

The rearrangement uses TRBV4-1 and TRBJ2-5, with 9 bases that match TRBD2. J was trimmed by 7 bases and V by 4 bases; bases with no gene match: 19. The germline gives CDR1 MGHRA, CDR2 YSYEKL. The CDR3 is 18 amino acids. The CDR3 DNA sequence: TGCGCCAGCAGCCTCAGCGAGGCTAGCGGGGAGACAAGAGGGACCCAGTACTTC. Translation gives CASSLSEASGETRGTQYF.

This CDR3 reads CASSAGTGLSTEAFF. In nucleotides, the CDR3 is TGCGCCAGCAGTGCCGGGACAGGGTTGAGCACTGAAGCTTTCTTT. This chain uses TRBV5-1 with TRBJ1-1; 9 bases are shared with TRBD1. This CDR3 is 15 amino acids long. V shed 5 bases and J 4 bases; nucleotides not matched to a gene: 9. Looked up from germline, CDR1 is SGHRS and CDR2 is YFSETQ.

V gene TRBV6-1 combines with J gene TRBJ2-7; a weak D match, TRBD2 (5 bases). This CDR3 has 13 residues. Trimming took 7 bases from V and 7 from J, leaving 17 bases between them. The V gene's germline CDR1 is MNHNS and CDR2 SASEGT. CDR3 in amino acids: CASTPDGSGEQYF. CDR3 DNA: TGTGCCAGCACCCCTGATGGGTCGGGGGAGCAGTACTTC.

The chain is built from TRBV30 and TRBJ2-1; D possibly corresponds to TRBD1 (6 bases). The CDR3 covers 13 residues. Germline values: CDR1 GTSNPN, CDR2 SVGIG (reference sequence). V lost 3 bases to trimming and J lost 0 bases, with 6 bases between them. CDR3: CAWRQGSYNEQFF. CDR3 coding DNA: TGTGCCTGGAGACAGGGCTCCTACAATGAGCAGTTCTTC.

This clone was seen only a few times. The V and J genes are TRBV6-5 and TRBJ1-3; D ambiguous. The CDR3 contains 15 residues. CDR1 is MNHEY and CDR2 is SVGAGI in the germline V gene. V was cut by 0 bases and J by 1 base, with 7 bases left in between. CDR3: CASSYSRTSGNTIYF. The CDR3 nucleotides are TGTGCCAGCAGTTACTCGCGAACTTCTGGAAACACCATATATTTT.

This chain uses TRBV5-6 with TRBJ2-5; 8 nucleotides agree with TRBD1. CDR3 length: 15 residues. After removal of 4 bases from V and 4 bases from J, the junction contained 9 bases not matched to a gene. In germline, CDR1 is SGHDT, CDR2 YYEEEE. In DNA form, the CDR3 reads TGTGCCAGCAGCCCCGACAGGGGAGGAAGAGAGACCCAGTACTTC. This gives the protein CASSPDRGGRETQYF.

CDR3 DNA: TGTGCCAGCAGCCAAGAATCGGGGGATCAGCCCCAGCATTTT. As protein: CASSQESGDQPQHF. The chain has TRBV4-2 and TRBJ1-5; D might be TRBD1 (5 bases). V lost 0 bases and J lost 5, with 8 bases in between. The length of the CDR3 is 14 residues. Germline V gene data show CDR1 as LGHNA and CDR2 as YNFKEQ.

The chain recombines TRBV30 with TRBJ1-1, with 7 nucleotides matching TRBD1. This CDR3 region has 13 residues. From germline, CDR1 is GTSNPN and CDR2 SVGIG (reference sequence). Trimming cost V 2 bases and J 1 base; bases outside gene matches: 1. The CDR3 DNA reads TGTGCCTGGAGTCAGGGGGGGAACACTGAAGCTTTCTTT. This sequence encodes CAWSQGGNTEAFF.

The chain couples TRBV6-1 to TRBJ2-5; tentatively, D is TRBD1 (6 bases). The CDR3 extends over 14 amino acids. Germline V lookup: CDR1 MNHNS, CDR2 SASEGT. With 8 bases removed from V and 5 bases from J, the gap between germline ends came to 18 bases. CDR3 sequence (DNA): TGTGCCAGCGTCAGGGGATCTCCAGGGGAGACCCAGTACTTC. Amino acid sequence: CASVRGSPGETQYF.

This sequence joins TRBV2 and TRBJ1-1, with TRBD1 matching over 8 bases. Germline V gene data show CDR1 as SNHLY and CDR2 as FYNNEI. After removal of 7 bases from V and 1 base from J, the junction contained 5 bases not matched to a gene. The CDR3 has 14 amino acids. CDR3 nucleotides: TGTGCCAGCACTCTCACAGGGGGGAACACTGAAGCTTTCTTT. Its protein product is CASTLTGGNTEAFF. The variable domain in full, completed from reference TRBV2 and TRBJ1-1, reads EPEVTQTPSHQVTQMGQEVILRCVPISNHLYFYWYRQILGQKVEFLVSFYNNEISEKSEIFDDQFSVERPDGSNFTLKIRSTKLEDSAMYFCASTLTGGNTEAFFGQGTRLTVV.

V is TRBV5-6 and J is TRBJ1-2, with unresolved D. CDR3 size: 15 residues. V dropped 3 bases and J dropped 1 base, with 13 bases sitting between them. In germline, CDR1 is SGHDT, CDR2 YYEEEE. The CDR3 reads CASSSRRVYNYGYTF. The DNA for the CDR3 is TGTGCCAGCAGCTCCAGGAGGGTATATAACTATGGCTACACCTTC.

The chain carries TRBV5-1 and TRBJ1-2, with D unclear. Germline lookup yields CDR1 SGHRS and CDR2 YFSETQ. The ends were cut back, 0 bases at V and 2 bases at J, with 14 bases in the middle. The CDR3 consists of 16 residues. The CDR3 DNA reads as TGCGCCAGCAGCTTGGCCGGTGGAGCGGGGAACTATGGCTACACCTTC. Its translation: CASSLAGGAGNYGYTF.

This chain links TRBV18 with TRBJ2-2, with 8 bases that match TRBD2. This CDR3 has 15 residues. Per the germline V gene, CDR1 is KGHSH and CDR2 is LQKENI. The V gene end was trimmed by 4 bases and the J gene end by 5 bases; junction bases not matched to a gene: 6. In DNA, the CDR3 is TGTGCCAGCTCACAATCGACGGGAGGGACCGGGGAGCTGTTTTTT. Translating it yields CASSQSTGGTGELFF.

This clone showed up just a few times. In nucleotides, the CDR3 is TGTGCCAGCAGCTTCCCGACAGGGGGCTCGGGCGAGCAGTACTTC. It translates to CASSFPTGGSGEQYF. This chain joins TRBV11-2 and TRBJ2-7; TRBD1 agrees at 10 bases. The CDR3 is made up of 15 amino acids. The V gene end was trimmed by 3 bases and the J gene end by 6 bases; junction bases not matched to a gene: 8. Germline V gene data show CDR1 as SGHAT and CDR2 as FQNNGV. Variable domain in full (rest from reference TRBV11-2 and TRBJ2-7): EAGVAQSPRYKIIEKRQSVAFWCNPISGHATLYWYQQILGQGPKLLIQFQNNGVVDDSQLPKDRFSAERLKGVDSTLKIQPAKLEDSAVYLCASSFPTGGSGEQYFGPGTRLTVT.

This sequence joins TRBV9 and TRBJ2-7; D is perhaps TRBD1 (5 bases). The ends were cut back, 4 bases at V and 0 bases at J, with 14 bases in the middle. Germline V gives CDR1 SGDLS, CDR2 YYNGEE. This CDR3 is 15 amino acids long. In DNA, the CDR3 is TGTGCCAGCAGCTTCCGGACACTTTCCTCCTACGAGCAGTACTTC. Its translation: CASSFRTLSSYEQYF.

The chain employs TRBV7-7 and TRBJ1-1; D ambiguous. Germline values: CDR1 SSHAT, CDR2 FNYEAQ (reference sequence). The CDR3 consists of 13 residues. DNA for the CDR3: TGTGCTAGCTCCCTTGAGATGAACACTGAAGCTTTCTTT. This encodes CASSLEMNTEAFF.

The chain is built from TRBV30 and TRBJ2-1, with no clear D. The ends were cut back, 3 bases at V and 6 bases at J, with 9 bases in the middle. The germline gives CDR1 GTSNPN, CDR2 SVGIG (reference sequence). This CDR3 has 12 amino acids. CDR3 region: CAWRPRLNEQFF. The CDR3 DNA follows: TGTGCCTGGAGGCCTCGACTCAATGAGCAGTTCTTC.

This chain joins TRBV27 and TRBJ2-5, with D possibly being TRBD2 (6 bases). The V and J ends lost 8 bases and 5 bases respectively, with 21 bases between them. The CDR3 covers 15 residues. CDR1 and CDR2 (germline): MNHEY, SMNVEV (reference sequence). Here the CDR3 DNA reads TGTGCCAGCTCCTTCGTCGGGGGATTCGGGGAGACCCAGTACTTC. It translates to CASSFVGGFGETQYF.

The V call is TRBV11-2, the J call TRBJ1-4; a weak D match, TRBD1 (6 bases). V lost 5 bases, J lost 5 bases, and 15 bases lay in between. The CDR3 contains 15 residues. From germline, CDR1 is SGHAT and CDR2 FQNNGV. CDR3 DNA: TGTGCCAGCAGCCGACCACAGGGCGGCAATGAAAAACTGTTTTTT. As protein: CASSRPQGGNEKLFF.

This chain uses TRBV29-1 with TRBJ2-1; 10 nucleotides agree with TRBD2. Germline-derived CDR1 and CDR2 are SQVTM and ANQGSEA. V dropped 5 bases and J dropped 6; count of bases not matched to a gene: 7. CDR3 length equals 14 residues. The CDR3 DNA sequence: TGCAGCGTTCCTCTAGCGGGGGTCAGCAATGAGCAGTTCTTC. Residues: CSVPLAGVSNEQFF.

There are a few counts of this clone. The chain combines TRBV29-1 with TRBJ2-5; D is perhaps TRBD1 (5 bases). There are 11 residues in the CDR3. Trimming pared 4 bases from V and 5 bases from J, leaving 8 bases between. Germline-derived CDR1 and CDR2 are SQVTM and ANQGSEA. The CDR3 region is CSVGGPETQYF. The DNA for the CDR3 is TGCAGCGTTGGGGGCCCGGAGACCCAGTACTTC.

This clone was counted a few times. This chain's CDR3 is CASSPSRVETQYF. CDR3 nucleotide sequence: TGTGCCAGCTCACCTTCCAGGGTAGAGACCCAGTACTTC. V usage is TRBV18 and J usage is TRBJ2-5, with D possibly matching TRBD1 (5 bases). V was cut by 3 bases and J by 4 bases, with 9 bases left in between. The CDR3 runs 13 residues. Germline loops: CDR1 KGHSH, CDR2 LQKENI.